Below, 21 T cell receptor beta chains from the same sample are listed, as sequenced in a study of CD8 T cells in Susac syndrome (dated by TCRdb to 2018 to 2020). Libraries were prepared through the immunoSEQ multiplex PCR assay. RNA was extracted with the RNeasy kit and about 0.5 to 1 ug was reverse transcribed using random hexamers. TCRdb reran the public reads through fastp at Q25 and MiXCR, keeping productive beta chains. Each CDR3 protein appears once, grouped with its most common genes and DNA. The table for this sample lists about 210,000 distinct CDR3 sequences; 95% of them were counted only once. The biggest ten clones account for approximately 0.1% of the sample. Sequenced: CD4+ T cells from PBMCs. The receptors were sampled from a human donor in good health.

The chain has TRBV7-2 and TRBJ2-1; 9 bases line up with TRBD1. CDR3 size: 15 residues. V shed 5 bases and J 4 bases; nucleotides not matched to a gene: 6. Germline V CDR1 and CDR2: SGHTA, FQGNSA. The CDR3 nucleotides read TGTGCCAGCAGCGCCGAGGGACAGGGTTACAATGAGCAGTTCTTC. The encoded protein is CASSAEGQGYNEQFF.

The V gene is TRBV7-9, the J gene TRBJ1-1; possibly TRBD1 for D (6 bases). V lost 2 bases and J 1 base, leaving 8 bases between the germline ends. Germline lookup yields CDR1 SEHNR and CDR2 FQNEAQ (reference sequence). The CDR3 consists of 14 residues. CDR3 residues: CASSLQGSNTEAFF. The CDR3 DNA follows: TGTGCCAGCAGCTTACAGGGGTCGAACACTGAAGCTTTCTTT.

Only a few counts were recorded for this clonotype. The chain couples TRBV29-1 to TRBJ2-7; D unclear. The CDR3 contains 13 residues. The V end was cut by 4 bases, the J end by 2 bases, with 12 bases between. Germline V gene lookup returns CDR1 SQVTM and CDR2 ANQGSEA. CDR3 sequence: CSVVDPSTYEQYF. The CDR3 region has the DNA TGCAGCGTTGTTGACCCCTCAACCTACGAGCAGTACTTC.

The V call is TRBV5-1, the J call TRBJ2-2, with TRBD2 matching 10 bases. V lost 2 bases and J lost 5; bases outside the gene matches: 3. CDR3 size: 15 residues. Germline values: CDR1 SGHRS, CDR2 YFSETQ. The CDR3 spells CASSLGLAETGELFF. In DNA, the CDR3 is TGCGCCAGCAGCTTAGGACTAGCGGAGACCGGGGAGCTGTTTTTT. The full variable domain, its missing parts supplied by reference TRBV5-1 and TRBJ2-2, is KAGVTQTPRYLIKTRGQQVTLSCSPISGHRSVSWYQQTPGQGLQFLFEYFSETQRNKGNFPGRFSGRQFSNSRSEMNVSTLELGDSALYLCASSLGLAETGELFFGEGSRLTVL.

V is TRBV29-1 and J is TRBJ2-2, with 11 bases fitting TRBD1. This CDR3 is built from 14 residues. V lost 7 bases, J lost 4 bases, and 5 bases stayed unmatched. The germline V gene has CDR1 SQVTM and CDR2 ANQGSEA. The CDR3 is CSAGQGAPTGELFF. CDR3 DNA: TGCAGCGCTGGACAGGGGGCTCCCACCGGGGAGCTGTTTTTT.

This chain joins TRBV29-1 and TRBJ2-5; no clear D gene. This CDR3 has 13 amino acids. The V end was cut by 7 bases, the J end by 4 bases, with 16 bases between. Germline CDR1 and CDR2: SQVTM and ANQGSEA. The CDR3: CSALSTERETQYF. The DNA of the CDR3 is TGCAGCGCCTTGTCCACAGAACGAGAGACCCAGTACTTC.

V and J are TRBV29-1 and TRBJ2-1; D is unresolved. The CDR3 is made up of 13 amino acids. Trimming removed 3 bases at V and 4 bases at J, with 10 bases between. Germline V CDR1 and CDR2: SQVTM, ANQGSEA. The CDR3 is CSVDDTVYNEQFF. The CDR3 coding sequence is TGCAGCGTTGATGACACCGTTTACAATGAGCAGTTCTTC.

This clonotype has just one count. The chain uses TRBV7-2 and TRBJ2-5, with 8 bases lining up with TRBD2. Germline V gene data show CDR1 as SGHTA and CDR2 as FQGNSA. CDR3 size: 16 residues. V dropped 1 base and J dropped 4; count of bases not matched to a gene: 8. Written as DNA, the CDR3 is TGTGCCAGCAGCTTAGGGTCTGCGGGGGGTACAGAGACCCAGTACTTC. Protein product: CASSLGSAGGTETQYF. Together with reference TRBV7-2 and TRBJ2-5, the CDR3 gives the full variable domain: GAGVSQSPSNKVTEKGKDVELRCDPISGHTALYWYRQSLGQGLEFLIYFQGNSAPDKSGLPSDRFSAERTGGSVSTLTIQRTQQEDSAVYLCASSLGSAGGTETQYFGPGTRLLVL.

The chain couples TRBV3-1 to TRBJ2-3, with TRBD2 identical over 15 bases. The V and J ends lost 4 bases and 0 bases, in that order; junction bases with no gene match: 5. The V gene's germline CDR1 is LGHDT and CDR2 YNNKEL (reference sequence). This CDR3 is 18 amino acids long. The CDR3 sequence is CASSRRTSGGASTDTQYF. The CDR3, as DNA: TGTGCCAGCAGCCGACGGACTAGCGGGGGGGCTAGCACAGATACGCAGTATTTT.

Here the CDR3 DNA reads TGTGCCAGCAGCAATAGCGGGAGGACCTACAATGAGCAGTTCTTC. It is translated as CASSNSGRTYNEQFF. The gene calls are TRBV11-1 and TRBJ2-1, with 10 nucleotides matching TRBD2. V trimming: 5 bases; J trimming: 2 bases; junction bases outside the gene matches: 3. Germline lookup yields CDR1 SGHAT and CDR2 FQDESV (reference sequence). The CDR3 sequence is 15 residues long. Based on the CDR3 plus reference TRBV11-1 and TRBJ2-1, the full variable domain is EAEVAQSPRYKITEKSQAVAFWCDPISGHATLYWYRQILGQGPELLVQFQDESVVDDSQLPKDRFSAERLKGVDSTLKIQPAELGDSAMYLCASSNSGRTYNEQFFGPGTRLTVL.

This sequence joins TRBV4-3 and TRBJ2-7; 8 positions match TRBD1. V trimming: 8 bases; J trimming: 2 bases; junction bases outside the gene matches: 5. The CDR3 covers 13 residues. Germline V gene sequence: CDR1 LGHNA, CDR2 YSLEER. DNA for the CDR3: TGCGCCAGCGCGTCGGACAGGGCCTACGAGCAGTACTTC. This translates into CASASDRAYEQYF.

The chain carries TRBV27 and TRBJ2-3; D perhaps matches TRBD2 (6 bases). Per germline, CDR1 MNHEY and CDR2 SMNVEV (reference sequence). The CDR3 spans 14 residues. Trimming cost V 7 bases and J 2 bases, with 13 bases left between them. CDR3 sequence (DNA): TGTGCCAGCACGCGCCGCGGGAACACAGATACGCAGTATTTT. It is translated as CASTRRGNTDTQYF.

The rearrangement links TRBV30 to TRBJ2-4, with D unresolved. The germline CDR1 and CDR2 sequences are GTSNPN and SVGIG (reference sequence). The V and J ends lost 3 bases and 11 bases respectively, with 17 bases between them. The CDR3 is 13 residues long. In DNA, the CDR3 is TGTGCCTGGAGCCCTGGACCTGAACGGGTTCAGTACTTC. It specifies CAWSPGPERVQYF. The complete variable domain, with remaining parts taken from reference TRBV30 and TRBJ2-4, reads SQTIHQWPATLVQPVGSPLSLECTVEGTSNPNLYWYRQAAGRGLQLLFYSVGIGQISSEVPQNLSASRPQDRQFILSSKKLLLSDSGFYLCAWSPGPERVQYFGAGTRLSVL.

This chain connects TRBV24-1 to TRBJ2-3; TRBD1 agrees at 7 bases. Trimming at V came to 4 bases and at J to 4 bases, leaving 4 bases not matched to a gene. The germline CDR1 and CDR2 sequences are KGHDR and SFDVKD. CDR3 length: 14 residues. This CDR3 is CATSDRQGPDTQYF. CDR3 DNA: TGTGCCACCAGTGACAGACAGGGACCAGATACGCAGTATTTT.

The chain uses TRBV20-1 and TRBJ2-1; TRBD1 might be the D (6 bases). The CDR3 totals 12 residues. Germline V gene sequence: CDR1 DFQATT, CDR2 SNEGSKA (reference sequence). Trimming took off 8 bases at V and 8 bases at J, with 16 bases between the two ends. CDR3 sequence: CSFNTGNDEQFF. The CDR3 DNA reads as TGCAGTTTTAATACAGGGAATGATGAGCAGTTCTTC.

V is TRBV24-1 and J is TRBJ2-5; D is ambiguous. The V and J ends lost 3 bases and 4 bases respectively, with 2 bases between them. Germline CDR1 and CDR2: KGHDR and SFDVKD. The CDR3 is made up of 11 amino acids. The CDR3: CATSDVETQYF. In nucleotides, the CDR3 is TGTGCCACCAGTGATGTAGAGACCCAGTACTTC.

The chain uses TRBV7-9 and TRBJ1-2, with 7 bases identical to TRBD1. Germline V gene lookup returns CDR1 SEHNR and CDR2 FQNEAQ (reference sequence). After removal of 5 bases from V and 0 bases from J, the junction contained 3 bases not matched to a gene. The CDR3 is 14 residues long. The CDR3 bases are TGTGCCAGCAGCCAGACAGGGCCTAACTATGGCTACACCTTC. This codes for CASSQTGPNYGYTF.

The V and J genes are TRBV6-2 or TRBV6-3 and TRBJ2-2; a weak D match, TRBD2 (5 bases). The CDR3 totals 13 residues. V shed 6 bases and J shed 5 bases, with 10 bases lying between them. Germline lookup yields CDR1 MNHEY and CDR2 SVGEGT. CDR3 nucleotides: TGTGCCAGCAGCTTGAGGGTTACCGGGGAGCTGTTTTTT. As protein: CASSLRVTGELFF.

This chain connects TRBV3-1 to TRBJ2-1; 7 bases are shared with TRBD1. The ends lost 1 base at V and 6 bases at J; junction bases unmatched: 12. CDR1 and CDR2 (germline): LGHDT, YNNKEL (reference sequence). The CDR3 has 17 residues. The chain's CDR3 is CASSQGSGTVFFNEQFF. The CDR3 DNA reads TGTGCCAGCAGCCAAGGATCCGGGACAGTTTTTTTCAATGAGCAGTTCTTC.

The CDR3: CASSGPGTGADSNQPQHF. Written as DNA, the CDR3 is TGTGCCAGCAGTGGACCGGGGACAGGGGCGGATAGCAATCAGCCCCAGCATTTT. The chain has TRBV2 and TRBJ1-5; 10 nucleotides match TRBD1. Germline CDR1 reads SNHLY; CDR2 reads FYNNEI. Trimming cost V 4 bases and J 0 bases; bases outside gene matches: 9. This CDR3 spans 18 amino acids.

Written as DNA, the CDR3 is TGCAGCGTCGCCTGGTCAGGGGAGCACGGGGAGCTGTTTTTT. The encoded protein is CSVAWSGEHGELFF. The chain has TRBV29-1 and TRBJ2-2; tentative D call: TRBD1 (6 bases). Trimming removed 6 bases from V and 7 bases from J, with 18 bases in between. There are 14 residues in the CDR3. In germline, CDR1 is SQVTM, CDR2 ANQGSEA.